This T cell receptor (beta chain) is drawn from a study of blood T cell repertoires in COVID-19. Original data processing: Cell counts per sample came from amplifying reference gene primers. Generated by immunoSEQ multiplex PCR, the TCRdb table keeps only in-frame clones and is missing some. The DNA was the basis for D and trimming; V, J and clone size are from that table. This sample has some 320,000 clones; 90% occur once, and the top ten carry about 2.4%. CDR3 size: 16 residues. The germline V gene encodes CDR1 SGHRS and CDR2 YFSETQ. V shed 0 bases, J shed 2 bases, and the junction held 6 bases outside the gene matches.

Sequencing input: PBMCs or T cells enriched from blood (not recorded which). This clonotype was obtained from a man in his 60s who had recovered from COVID-19. V is TRBV5-1 and J is TRBJ2-5; 8 nucleotides agree with TRBD1. CDR3 region: CASSLGPGQAQETQYF. Here the CDR3 DNA reads TGCGCCAGCAGCTTGGGGCCGGGACAGGCACAAGAGACCCAGTACTTC. Supplemented by reference TRBV5-1 and TRBJ2-5, the full variable domain reads KAGVTQTPRYLIKTRGQQVTLSCSPISGHRSVSWYQQTPGQGLQFLFEYFSETQRNKGNFPGRFSGRQFSNSRSEMNVSTLELGDSALYLCASSLGPGQAQETQYFGPGTRLLVL.